The present entry profiles one T cell receptor beta chain with its context. Its antigen is undetermined. The germline gene is not matched at one end of the junction; a read error may be the cause. Using a J-beta primer mix together with a sample-barcoded 5' primer, a second PCR was run for roughly 6 to 12 cycles. TCRdb recomputed calls from the 5' RACE reads with MiXCR, one row per CDR3 protein. The sample carries approximately 1.5 million distinct CDR3 sequences, about 35% recorded once. These data originate in a study of blood T cells in healthy people across ages. Study observations and caveats: When one million T cells were used, diversity estimates were thought to be underestimates. Unknown donor CMV status possibly confounded expanded clonotype changes.

The receptor comes from a woman aged 25-40 years in good health. The source material was blood.

CDR3 coding DNA: TGTGTCAGCAGTCTCCCCGGGCCTACCTACGAGCAGTACTTC. It translates to CVSSLPGPTYEQYF. The chain couples TRBV28 to TRBJ2-7; D uncertain. The CDR3 loop spans 14 amino acids. Germline V gene lookup returns CDR1 MDHEN and CDR2 SYDVKM. The full variable domain, rest sourced from reference TRBV28 and TRBJ2-7, is DVKVTQSSRYLVKRTGEKVFLECVQDMDHENMFWYRQDPGLGLRLIYFSYDVKMKEKGDIPEGYSVSREKKERFSLILESASTNQTSMYLCVSSLPGPTYEQYFGPGTRLTVT.